What follows are 11 T cell receptor beta chains derived from one specimen sequenced in a study of T cells in Graves' hyperthyroidism and ophthalmopathy (dated by TCRdb to 2018 to 2020). Receptor libraries were prepared by multiplex PCR. TCRdb names Illumina HiSeq 2000 as the instrument used. The TCR beta CDR3 regions were amplified from RNA transcripts. For the first round of RT-PCR on the TCR CDR3, the HTBI primer set was used together with the Qiagen OneStep RT-PCR kit. TCRdb ran its own pipeline on the public reads, namely fastp trimming at Q25 and MiXCR clone calling, and kept in-frame beta chains. Rows are combined by CDR3 protein, so each entry shows the most common genes and DNA. This sample comprises some 600,000 distinct CDR3 sequences, about 14% of them detected only once. The ten largest clones add up to more than 4.5% of the sample. Material for sequencing was blood. The receptors stem from a woman in her twenties or thirties with Graves' hyperthyroidism that later progressed to Graves' ophthalmopathy.

Only one count was recorded for this clonotype. J is TRBJ1-3 and V is TRBV11-2; tentative D call: TRBD1 (5 bases). The V and J ends lost 5 bases and 8 bases respectively, with 16 bases between them. The CDR3 has 14 amino acids. Per germline, CDR1 SGHAT and CDR2 FQNNGV. CDR3 protein: CASSLSRGGDTIYF. The DNA of the CDR3 is TGTGCCAGCAGCCTCTCGAGGGGCGGGGACACCATATATTTT.

The chain joins TRBV2 to TRBJ2-3; D possibly uses TRBD1 or TRBD2 (5 bases each). CDR3 size: 16 residues. Trimming took off 1 base at V and 0 bases at J, with 11 bases between the two ends. Germline V gene sequence: CDR1 SNHLY, CDR2 FYNNEI. The CDR3 DNA follows: TGTGCCAGCAGTGAAGATGGGACCCCTAGCACAGATACGCAGTATTTT. It is translated as CASSEDGTPSTDTQYF.

This clonotype showed up many times. The genes are TRBV12-3 or TRBV12-4 and TRBJ2-1, with 7 bases lining up with TRBD2. With 3 bases clipped from V and 7 bases from J, the junction kept 12 bases outside the gene matches. This CDR3 region has 16 residues. CDR3 DNA: TGTGCCAGCAGTTTTGGGGGGGAGGGCTTGTTTAATGAGCAGTTCTTC. Translated, it gives CASSFGGEGLFNEQFF.

This clonotype was detected ten times or more. The chain employs TRBV14 and TRBJ2-3; D possibly corresponds to TRBD2 (5 bases). Deletions cut 0 bases from V and 0 bases from J, with 10 bases between. The CDR3 is 16 amino acids. Germline V CDR1 and CDR2: SGHDN, FVKESK. The CDR3 reads CASSQDRDTSTDTQYF. The CDR3 DNA sequence: TGTGCCAGCAGCCAAGACCGGGATACTAGCACAGATACGCAGTATTTT.

This clonotype was observed at least ten times. The chain is built from TRBV27 and TRBJ2-3; TRBD2 is a possible D gene (5 bases). The germline V gene has CDR1 MNHEY and CDR2 SMNVEV (reference sequence). V was trimmed by 7 bases and J by 3 bases, leaving 11 bases between them. This CDR3 is 13 amino acids long. The CDR3 reads CASTVGETDTQYF. The CDR3, as DNA: TGTGCCAGCACCGTTGGGGAGACAGATACGCAGTATTTT.

The V call is TRBV27, the J call TRBJ2-1; TRBD2 aligns across 10 bases. Germline CDR1 reads MNHEY; CDR2 reads SMNVEV (reference sequence). This CDR3 is built from 17 residues. V shed 8 bases and J 9 bases; nucleotides not matched to a gene: 19. CDR3 amino acids: CASLPGGWLAGVSEQFF. The CDR3 DNA reads as TGTGCCAGCCTCCCCGGGGGTTGGCTAGCGGGAGTAAGTGAGCAGTTCTTC.

This clonotype was seen more than once but under ten times. The CDR3 nucleotides read TGTGCCAGTAGTATCGTGGCTATGAACACTGAAGCTTTCTTT. Translated, it gives CASSIVAMNTEAFF. The genes are TRBV19 and TRBJ1-1; no firm D call. This CDR3 has 14 amino acids. In germline, CDR1 is LNHDA, CDR2 SQIVND (reference sequence). Between the trimmed V and J ends, which lost 3 bases and 0 bases, there was a span of 8 bases.

The CDR3 protein is CASSPRGTPEQYF. CDR3 in DNA: TGTGCCAGCTCACCAAGGGGAACCCCCGAGCAGTACTTC. The chain employs TRBV18 and TRBJ2-7, with D possibly matching TRBD1 (5 bases). The germline V and J ends were trimmed by 2 bases and 6 bases, with 11 bases remaining between them. Per the germline V gene, CDR1 is KGHSH and CDR2 is LQKENI. The CDR3 spans 13 residues.

This clonotype came up many times. V and J are TRBV7-8 and TRBJ1-4; 7 bases map to TRBD1. The CDR3 contains 21 residues. Germline CDR1 and CDR2: SGHVS and FQNEAQ. V lost 1 base to trimming and J lost 0 bases; unmatched junction nucleotides: 17. This chain's CDR3 is CASSLVWGTGTARATNEKLFF. The CDR3 nucleotides read TGTGCCAGCAGCTTAGTTTGGGGAACCGGGACAGCCCGGGCAACTAATGAAAAACTGTTTTTT. Drawing the rest from reference TRBV7-8 and TRBJ1-4, the complete variable domain is GAGVSQSPRYKVAKRGQDVALRCDPISGHVSLFWYQQALGQGPEFLTYFQNEAQLDKSGLPSDRFFAERPEGSVSTLKIQRTQQEDSAVYLCASSLVWGTGTARATNEKLFFGSGTQLSVL.

This chain joins TRBV20-1 and TRBJ2-6, with D possibly matching TRBD2 (5 bases). Germline CDR1 is DFQATT and CDR2 is SNEGSKA (reference sequence). The CDR3 loop spans 14 amino acids. V was trimmed by 6 bases and J by 0 bases, leaving 9 bases between them. The CDR3: CSAEGVSGANVLTF. Written as DNA, the CDR3 is TGCAGTGCCGAGGGAGTCTCTGGGGCCAACGTCCTGACTTTC.

A note on this clonotype: Possible read error: a much larger clone is one base away. The chain has TRBV19 and TRBJ1-5; D call uncertain. This CDR3 has 17 amino acids. Germline V gene sequence: CDR1 LNHDA, CDR2 SQIVND (reference sequence). CDR3 in amino acids: CASSIDKGGVGNQPQQF. Here the CDR3 DNA reads TGTGCCAGTAGTATAGATAAGGGAGGCGTGGGCAATCAGCCCCAGCAATTT.